Listed here are 4 T cell receptor beta chains from one sample, sequenced in a study of blood T cell repertoires in COVID-19. The data were produced by immunoSEQ multiplex PCR, yet TCRdb's version contains in-frame clones alone and is incomplete. This sample has about 58,000 clones, with about 90% found just once. The sample taken for sequencing was peripheral blood. All receptors derive from a man aged 55 to 70 with acute or convalescent COVID-19.

The chain has TRBV18 and TRBJ1-1; 10 bases line up with TRBD1. Germline V gene lookup returns CDR1 KGHSH and CDR2 LQKENI. Losses at the gene ends were 3 bases for V and 0 bases for J; bases not matched to a gene: 7. This CDR3 region has 17 residues. The CDR3 bases are TGTGCCAGCTCACCGACCGGGACAGGGGCTATGAACACTGAAGCTTTCTTT. This sequence encodes CASSPTGTGAMNTEAFF.

This chain connects TRBV6-2 or TRBV6-3 to TRBJ1-5; D might be TRBD1 (6 bases). Per the germline V gene, CDR1 is MNHEY and CDR2 is SVGEGT. There are 14 residues in the CDR3. V was trimmed by 3 bases and J by 3 bases, leaving 9 bases between them. The CDR3 loop reads CASSYGQFNQPQHF. The CDR3 bases are TGTGCCAGCAGTTATGGACAGTTCAATCAGCCCCAGCATTTT.

J is TRBJ2-1 and V is TRBV7-6; perhaps TRBD2 as D (6 bases). CDR1 is SGHVS, CDR2 FNYEAQ, per germline. The CDR3 has 18 amino acids. Trimming removed 5 bases from V and 4 bases from J, with 24 bases in between. The CDR3 DNA reads as TGTGCCAGCAGCATTGATGGTGGGTTGGTAGCGGATTACAATGAGCAGTTCTTC. Amino acids: CASSIDGGLVADYNEQFF.

The rearrangement uses TRBV9 and TRBJ1-1, with a weak D call TRBD1 (6 bases). The germline V gene encodes CDR1 SGDLS and CDR2 YYNGEE. Trimming left V 4 bases short and J 6 bases short, with 19 bases between. The CDR3 has 15 residues. Here the CDR3 DNA reads TGTGCCAGCAGCAAAACCGGGACAAGCGTCGCTGAAGCTTTCTTT. Its translation: CASSKTGTSVAEAFF. Looking up the rest from reference TRBV9 and TRBJ1-1 gives the full variable domain: DSGVTQTPKHLITATGQRVTLRCSPRSGDLSVYWYQQSLDQGLQFLIQYYNGEERAKGNILERFSAQQFPDLHSELNLSSLELGDSALYFCASSKTGTSVAEAFFGQGTRLTVV.